The 3 T cell receptor beta chains given below trace back to one sample, sequenced in a study of T-cell reconstitution after alpha-beta-depleted transplantation in children. The TCRbeta library was prepared with unique molecular identifiers. One entry per CDR3 protein results from TCRdb running MiXCR on the PCR reads. The sample holds 700,000 to 850,000 distinct CDR3 sequences, around 15% seen once. Sequencing used PBMCs, mostly from graft donor cells, obtained 360 days after TCRalphabeta/CD19-depleted stem cell transplant. The receptors stem from a male patient under 18 who had a stem cell transplant for acute lymphoblastic leukemia, so the T cells may come from the graft donor.

This clonotype was recorded many times. The chain uses TRBV12-3 or TRBV12-4 and TRBJ2-2; D may match TRBD1 or TRBD2 (6 bases each). This CDR3 region has 15 residues. Trimming took 7 bases from V and 0 from J, leaving 12 bases between them. The CDR3 is CASTPGAANTGELFF. The CDR3 coding sequence is TGTGCCAGCACCCCGGGGGCGGCGAACACCGGGGAGCTGTTTTTT.

In its sample, this clonotype was seen a few times. The chain carries TRBV12-3 or TRBV12-4 and TRBJ2-1, with 7 positions matching TRBD2. J lost 6 bases, V lost 3 bases, and 26 bases had no gene match. The CDR3 consists of 21 residues. CDR3 amino acids: CASSFPPRMRETSSYGNEQFF. CDR3 DNA sequence: TGTGCCAGCAGTTTTCCGCCTCGTATGCGGGAGACCTCATCCTACGGCAATGAGCAGTTCTTC.

This chain uses TRBV3-1 with TRBJ1-1; D perhaps matches TRBD1 (6 bases). In germline, CDR1 is LGHDT, CDR2 YNNKEL (reference sequence). Trimming took off 2 bases at V and 10 bases at J, with 17 bases between the two ends. The CDR3 has 14 amino acids. CDR3 amino acids: CASSQFQGPLLAFF. The CDR3 DNA follows: TGTGCCAGCAGCCAATTCCAGGGGCCCCTGTTAGCTTTCTTT.